These 27 T cell receptor beta chains share one sample of origin, sequenced in a study of blood T cell repertoires in COVID-19. The assay was immunoSEQ multiplex PCR, and TCRdb's table has in-frame clones only and misses some. Of 100,000 to 110,000 clones in the sample, 70% to 80% were seen once. Sequencing used peripheral blood. These receptors originate from a man aged 65-85 years with active or convalescent COVID-19.

This clone has only a few counts. V usage is TRBV27 and J usage is TRBJ1-3; TRBD1 matches 8 bases. Trimming took 1 base from V and 7 from J; bases not matched to a gene: 9. Germline lookup yields CDR1 MNHEY and CDR2 SMNVEV (reference sequence). This CDR3 spans 16 amino acids. The CDR3 protein is CASSLYTPRTGNTIYF. The DNA for the CDR3 is TGTGCCAGCAGTTTATACACTCCCCGGACAGGGAACACCATATATTTT.

The gene calls are TRBV5-1 and TRBJ2-1, with 14 bases lining up with TRBD2. The CDR3 has 17 residues. Germline CDR1 reads SGHRS; CDR2 reads YFSETQ. V lost 2 bases and J lost 9; bases outside the gene matches: 10. The CDR3 DNA follows: TGCGCCAGCAGCTTTGGACTAGCGGGAGGTCAAGGAAGTGAGCAGTTCTTC. This sequence encodes CASSFGLAGGQGSEQFF.

The rearrangement links TRBV19 to TRBJ2-2, with D perhaps matching TRBD2 (6 bases). This CDR3 contains 13 residues. Germline values: CDR1 LNHDA, CDR2 SQIVND (reference sequence). Trimming removed 6 bases from V and 5 bases from J, with 10 bases in between. The CDR3 here is CASRASGTGELFF. In DNA, the CDR3 is TGTGCCAGTAGAGCGAGCGGGACCGGGGAGCTGTTTTTT.

This chain uses TRBV18 with TRBJ2-1, with D uncertain. The CDR3 is 15 residues long. V lost 4 bases and J 4 bases, leaving 14 bases between the germline ends. CDR1 and CDR2 from the germline V gene are KGHSH and LQKENI. The CDR3 is CASSLYELFYNEQFF. As DNA, the CDR3 is TGTGCCAGCTCACTTTACGAGCTATTTTACAATGAGCAGTTCTTC.

Only one count was recorded for this clone. The chain joins TRBV18 to TRBJ2-3; the match to TRBD2 covers 7 bases. This CDR3 contains 15 residues. J was trimmed by 1 base and V by 0 bases; bases with no gene match: 1. From germline, CDR1 is KGHSH and CDR2 LQKENI. The CDR3, as DNA: TGTGCCAGCTCACCACCGGCGGGGGGCACAGATACGCAGTATTTT. This translates into CASSPPAGGTDTQYF.

This clone was found once. This rearrangement joins TRBV28 to TRBJ2-7; 9 bases line up with TRBD1. The CDR3 contains 15 residues. Germline values: CDR1 MDHEN, CDR2 SYDVKM. Germline trimming cut 7 bases from V and 4 bases from J; bases unmatched to any gene: 11. In nucleotides, the CDR3 is TGTGCCAGCACCCCCCGGGACAGGGTCGGGTACGAGCAGTACTTC. This sequence encodes CASTPRDRVGYEQYF.

The chain couples TRBV6-1 to TRBJ1-2, with D maybe TRBD1 (5 bases). The CDR3 spans 14 residues. From germline, CDR1 is MNHNS and CDR2 SASEGT. Trimming removed 3 bases at V and 4 bases at J, with 12 bases between. In DNA form, the CDR3 reads TGTGCCAGCAGTGATAGGGAAAGGGGCTATGGCTACACCTTC. Translation gives CASSDRERGYGYTF.

The rearrangement links TRBV6-1 to TRBJ1-5; no definite D call. This CDR3 has 14 residues. Trimming removed 1 base at V and 8 bases at J, with 12 bases between. Germline V CDR1 and CDR2: MNHNS, SASEGT. CDR3 bases: TGTGCCAGCAGTGAAGTGGGTTCGGGTGAGCCCCAGCATTTT. Translating it yields CASSEVGSGEPQHF.

The CDR3 nucleotides read TGTGCCAGCAGCTTTACTATCCCCCCTGGAAACACCATATATTTT. Its translation: CASSFTIPPGNTIYF. V is TRBV5-8 and J is TRBJ1-3, with unresolved D. Trimming cost V 2 bases and J 2 bases, with 11 bases left between them. This CDR3 spans 15 amino acids. Looked up from germline, CDR1 is SGHTS and CDR2 is YDEGEE.

The CDR3 nucleotides are TGTGCCAGCAGCTTAGGGGACAGGAGAAGGAACACTGAAGCTTTCTTT. Translating it yields CASSLGDRRRNTEAFF. V gene TRBV7-2 combines with J gene TRBJ1-1, with 8 nucleotides matching TRBD1. CDR1 is SGHTA and CDR2 is FQGNSA in the germline V gene. The CDR3 runs to 16 residues. With 1 base clipped from V and 1 base from J, the junction kept 5 bases outside the gene matches. The full variable domain, in which reference TRBV7-2 and TRBJ1-1 provide the parts outside the CDR3, is GAGVSQSPSNKVTEKGKDVELRCDPISGHTALYWYRQSLGQGLEFLIYFQGNSAPDKSGLPSDRFSAERTGGSVSTLTIQRTQQEDSAVYLCASSLGDRRRNTEAFFGQGTRLTVV.

The J gene is TRBJ1-6, the V gene TRBV2; 7 bases are a match to TRBD1. The CDR3 is 15 residues long. Germline-derived CDR1 and CDR2 are SNHLY and FYNNEI. V lost 6 bases, J lost 5 bases, and 7 bases stayed unmatched. The CDR3 region has the DNA TGTGCCAGCAGGGTCGGACAGGCAGATAATTCACCCCTCCACTTT. Encoded protein: CASRVGQADNSPLHF.

V usage is TRBV28 and J usage is TRBJ1-2, with D unclear. Germline V gene data show CDR1 as MDHEN and CDR2 as SYDVKM. The CDR3 spans 12 residues. V was clipped by 7 bases and J by 3 bases, with 9 bases between them. Written as DNA, the CDR3 is TGTGCCAGCAACGAGCTATACTATGGCTACACCTTC. It encodes CASNELYYGYTF.

The rearrangement links TRBV6-2 or TRBV6-3 to TRBJ1-5; D remains unclear. Germline CDR1 and CDR2: MNHEY and SVGEGT. Trimming shortened V by 2 bases and J by 5 bases, and 4 bases separated the two germline ends. CDR3 length: 12 residues. In nucleotides, the CDR3 is TGTGCCAGCAGTTACACATATCAGCCCCAGCATTTT. Its translation: CASSYTYQPQHF.

This chain links TRBV7-8 with TRBJ2-1; a weak D match, TRBD2 (6 bases). Germline V gene data show CDR1 as SGHVS and CDR2 as FQNEAQ. V was shortened by 5 bases and J by 7 bases, with 21 bases between the two germline ends. CDR3 length: 16 amino acids. As DNA, the CDR3 is TGTGCCAGCAGCCCCCCGGGGGTCCTGGGAGAGAATGAGCAGTTCTTC. As protein: CASSPPGVLGENEQFF.

This clone was observed a handful of times. The identical CDR3 is also encoded by other nucleotide sequences in the sample. The rearrangement links TRBV2 to TRBJ2-3; 8 nucleotides line up with TRBD1. V dropped 8 bases and J dropped 3; count of bases not matched to a gene: 1. The CDR3 extends over 12 amino acids. Germline V CDR1 and CDR2: SNHLY, FYNNEI. Written as DNA, the CDR3 is TGTGCCAGCGACAGGGGAACAGATACGCAGTATTTT. Translated, it gives CASDRGTDTQYF.

The chain uses TRBV5-1 and TRBJ2-2, with D maybe TRBD2 (6 bases). The CDR3 has 14 amino acids. Trimming took 7 bases from V and 4 from J, leaving 14 bases between them. Germline CDR1 SGHRS, CDR2 YFSETQ. The CDR3: CASGQRAGTGELFF. CDR3 sequence (DNA): TGCGCCAGCGGGCAGCGGGCCGGCACCGGGGAGCTGTTTTTT.

The chain carries TRBV7-3 and TRBJ2-2, with 10 bases identical to TRBD1. In germline, CDR1 is SGHTA, CDR2 FQGTGA. The CDR3 is 14 amino acids. The ends lost 7 bases at V and 6 bases at J; junction bases unmatched: 5. The CDR3 region is CASTRDRGSGELFF. CDR3 in DNA: TGTGCCAGCACCCGGGACAGGGGTTCCGGGGAGCTGTTTTTT.

The V and J genes are TRBV19 and TRBJ2-7; 8 nucleotides match TRBD1. Germline CDR1 is LNHDA and CDR2 is SQIVND (reference sequence). Unmatched junction bases numbered 6, after V lost 3 bases and J lost 5 bases. The CDR3 spans 14 residues. The DNA of the CDR3 is TGTGCCAGTAGTATCCCCGGACAGGGTAACGAGCAGTACTTC. Protein sequence: CASSIPGQGNEQYF.

The chain is built from TRBV5-4 and TRBJ2-5; no clear D gene. V dropped 3 bases and J dropped 1 base, with 10 bases sitting between them. Germline values: CDR1 SGHNT, CDR2 YYREEE (reference sequence). The CDR3 has 14 amino acids. The CDR3 DNA reads as TGTGCCAGCAGCTCCCCGCAGGTCCAAGAGACCCAGTACTTC. As protein: CASSSPQVQETQYF.

V gene TRBV10-3 combines with J gene TRBJ1-5; TRBD1 might be the D (5 bases). This CDR3 has 15 residues. V lost 3 bases, J lost 3 bases, and 12 bases lay in between. Germline V gene sequence: CDR1 ENHRY, CDR2 SYGVKD. CDR3 sequence: CAISEWAGSNQPQHF. CDR3 sequence (DNA): TGTGCCATCAGTGAATGGGCAGGGTCCAATCAGCCCCAGCATTTT.

This chain links TRBV7-5 with TRBJ2-5; the D call TRBD2 from the table was never checked on the DNA. TRBV7-5 is a documented pseudogene. The CDR3 is made up of 15 amino acids. CDR3 DNA: TGTGTCAGAAGCTGCCCGTATAGCCTCCAAGAGACCCAGTACTTC. This encodes CVRSCPYSLQETQYF.

J is TRBJ2-2 and V is TRBV19; 10 bases line up with TRBD1. The V and J ends lost 6 bases and 4 bases, in that order; junction bases with no gene match: 14. The CDR3 contains 18 residues. Germline values: CDR1 LNHDA, CDR2 SQIVND (reference sequence). The CDR3 region is CASRVKGQGVSSTGELFF. CDR3 nucleotide sequence: TGTGCCAGTAGGGTAAAAGGACAGGGGGTCTCGAGCACCGGGGAGCTGTTTTTT.

J is TRBJ1-2 and V is TRBV4-2; D possibly corresponds to TRBD1 (5 bases). Germline V CDR1 and CDR2: LGHNA, YNFKEQ. CDR3 length: 15 residues. Trimming removed 4 bases from V and 0 bases from J, with 12 bases in between. The CDR3 nucleotides are TGTGCCAGCAGCCCCCGACAGCTTACTAACTATGGCTACACCTTC. It encodes CASSPRQLTNYGYTF.

The gene calls are TRBV27 and TRBJ2-3; the match to TRBD1 covers 9 bases. This CDR3 has 14 residues. With 6 bases clipped from V and 1 base from J, the junction kept 2 bases outside the gene matches. Germline CDR1 and CDR2: MNHEY and SMNVEV (reference sequence). Here the CDR3 reads CASSRDRGTDTQYF. DNA of the CDR3: TGTGCCAGCAGCCGGGACAGGGGCACAGATACGCAGTATTTT.

CDR3 in amino acids: CASSATSGYGYTF. DNA of the CDR3: TGTGCCAGCAGCGCTACATCAGGCTATGGCTACACCTTC. The chain employs TRBV9 and TRBJ1-2; D gene uncertain. The CDR3 is 13 amino acids. With 3 bases removed from V and 4 bases from J, the gap between germline ends came to 10 bases. The germline V gene encodes CDR1 SGDLS and CDR2 YYNGEE.

V is TRBV3-1 (or the pseudogene TRBV3-2) and J is TRBJ1-5; possibly TRBD1 for D (6 bases). Germline CDR1 reads LGHDT; CDR2 reads YNNKEL (reference sequence). Trimming stripped 4 bases from V and 5 bases from J, with 12 bases between. The CDR3 is 14 amino acids. CDR3 DNA sequence: TGTGCCAGCAGCCGTGTGGCAGGGGATCAGCCCCAGCATTTT. It yields the protein CASSRVAGDQPQHF.

The chain joins TRBV11-2 to TRBJ2-3; tentatively, D is TRBD2 (6 bases). The germline CDR1 and CDR2 sequences are SGHAT and FQNNGV. The CDR3 runs 17 residues. V was trimmed by 4 bases and J by 0 bases, leaving 17 bases between them. In DNA form, the CDR3 reads TGTGCCAGCAGCTCCGACGGTGCTAGCGAGAGCACAGATACGCAGTATTTT. Amino acid sequence: CASSSDGASESTDTQYF.